This TCR beta chain stems from a study of shared clonotypes between healthy human individuals. Generated by immunoSEQ multiplex PCR, the TCRdb table keeps only in-frame clones and is missing some. The sample records 2 million to 3 million clones, 90% to 95% being singletons. Sequencing was done on a sample of naive CD4+ T cells from PBMCs. The subset denotes: CD45RA+ positively selected. The TCR sequence derives from a man younger than 30 in good health. Some clones in this sample may be carry-over from other donors' samples.

This CDR3 reads CASSAGTDPYEQYF. CDR3 in DNA: TGTGCCAGCAGCGCCGGGACAGACCCCTACGAGCAGTACTTC. The chain recombines TRBV9 with TRBJ2-7, with TRBD1 matching over 7 bases. The CDR3 has 14 residues. Unmatched junction bases numbered 5, after V lost 3 bases and J lost 2 bases. Germline V lookup: CDR1 SGDLS, CDR2 YYNGEE.